This TCR beta chain is from a study of CD8 T cells in ankylosing spondylitis. V was clipped by 1 base and J by 4 bases, with 14 bases between them. The germline V gene has CDR1 SGHDT and CDR2 YYEEEE. The length of the CDR3 is 15 residues. Study-wide points: Within peripheral blood, clones linked to disease were CD8+ and relatively rare. The study identified a TCR beta motif of several highly homologous variants that appeared characteristic of ankylosing spondylitis blood. Disease-linked clones reportedly concentrated significantly in matched ankylosing spondylitis synovial fluid.

This clonotype was seen a few times. The antigen is unknown. TCRdb redid the calling of the 5' RACE reads with MiXCR, one entry per CDR3 protein. The repertoire holds approximately 540,000 distinct CDR3 sequences, with roughly 12% as singletons. V gene TRBV5-6 combines with J gene TRBJ2-5; D is possibly TRBD2 (6 bases). The sequence derives from a male donor with ankylosing spondylitis. The material sequenced was blood, either unsorted or a sorted T cell fraction (not recorded which). CDR3 region: CASSLLRGAGETQYF. The CDR3 nucleotides read TGTGCCAGCAGCTTGTTGCGGGGCGCAGGAGAGACCCAGTACTTC.